This entry lists 28 T cell receptor beta chains sequenced from one sample in a study of cytomegalovirus exposure and HLA in healthy donors. With 60 Vbeta and 13 Jbeta primers, the PCR was carried out. The data were produced by immunoSEQ multiplex PCR, yet TCRdb's version contains in-frame clones alone and is incomplete. The sample has under 150,000 clones, about 86% seen once. The sample comprised PBMCs. The receptors derive from a middle-aged man in good health and CMV-seropositive.

This clone showed up many times. A junction boundary mismatches the germline segment, possibly from a read error. This chain links TRBV7-9 with TRBJ2-7; D is uncertain. The CDR3 consists of 12 residues. The germline gives CDR1 SEHNR, CDR2 FQNEAQ (reference sequence). The CDR3 loop reads CSSSLYLSEQYF. The CDR3 bases are TGTTCCAGCAGCTTATATCTGTCCGAGCAGTACTTC.

The genes are TRBV18 and TRBJ2-1; 9 positions agree with TRBD2. The CDR3 contains 16 residues. The germline CDR1 and CDR2 sequences are KGHSH and LQKENI. The ends lost 3 bases at V and 4 bases at J; junction bases unmatched: 7. The CDR3 bases are TGTGCCAGCTCACCCCCCGGGACTAGCAGGTACAATGAGCAGTTCTTC. This sequence encodes CASSPPGTSRYNEQFF.

The V and J genes are TRBV7-9 and TRBJ1-4, with no clear D. V was pared by 5 bases and J by 4 bases, with 8 bases between. CDR1 and CDR2 from the germline V gene are SEHNR and FQNEAQ (reference sequence). This CDR3 has 13 amino acids. The CDR3 spells CASSGQDNEKLFF. CDR3 bases: TGTGCCAGCAGCGGGCAGGATAATGAAAAACTGTTTTTT.

This clone was observed a few times. The CDR3 DNA reads as TGTGCCAGTGAACCTAGCGACTCCTACGAGCAGTACTTC. Translating it yields CASEPSDSYEQYF. The rearrangement uses TRBV25-1 and TRBJ2-7, with D maybe TRBD2 (6 bases). This CDR3 is built from 13 residues. The V end lost 9 bases, the J end lost 0 bases, and 12 bases lay between the germline ends. Germline values: CDR1 MGHDK, CDR2 SYGVNS.

The chain carries TRBV27 and TRBJ1-6, with D possibly TRBD1 on 6 matching bases. Looked up from germline, CDR1 is MNHEY and CDR2 is SMNVEV (reference sequence). The CDR3 length is 14 residues. The V end was cut by 5 bases, the J end by 6 bases, with 11 bases between. The CDR3 is CASSRGQSNSPLHF. The CDR3 DNA reads TGTGCCAGCAGTCGAGGACAGTCTAATTCACCCCTCCACTTT.

This rearrangement joins TRBV2 to TRBJ2-1, with unresolved D. V was clipped by 7 bases and J by 9 bases, with 16 bases between them. CDR3 length: 13 amino acids. CDR1 SNHLY and CDR2 FYNNEI come from the germline V gene. In DNA, the CDR3 is TGTGCCAGCACCGATCTAGATCGCGGTGAGCAGTTCTTC. Amino acids: CASTDLDRGEQFF. The variable domain in full, with the rest retrieved from reference TRBV2 and TRBJ2-1, is EPEVTQTPSHQVTQMGQEVILRCVPISNHLYFYWYRQILGQKVEFLVSFYNNEISEKSEIFDDQFSVERPDGSNFTLKIRSTKLEDSAMYFCASTDLDRGEQFFGPGTRLTVL.

The V gene is TRBV19, the J gene TRBJ1-4; 10 bases match TRBD1. The CDR3 has 16 amino acids. The germline V gene has CDR1 LNHDA and CDR2 SQIVND (reference sequence). Germline trimming cut 2 bases from V and 7 bases from J; bases unmatched to any gene: 7. The CDR3 DNA follows: TGTGCCAGTAGTATAATGACCGGGACAGGGGTTGAAAAACTGTTTTTT. It is translated as CASSIMTGTGVEKLFF.

V and J are TRBV7-9 and TRBJ1-4; D is unresolved. Trimming stripped 5 bases from V and 7 bases from J, with 11 bases between. CDR3 size: 13 residues. CDR1 and CDR2 from the germline V gene are SEHNR and FQNEAQ (reference sequence). The CDR3: CASSKDSGEKLFF. The CDR3 DNA follows: TGTGCCAGCAGCAAGGATTCAGGTGAAAAACTGTTTTTT.

This chain connects TRBV18 to TRBJ2-1, with D perhaps matching TRBD2 (6 bases). The V end was cut by 3 bases, the J end by 13 bases, with 10 bases between. The CDR3 is 11 amino acids. From germline, CDR1 is KGHSH and CDR2 LQKENI. CDR3 in DNA: TGTGCCAGCTCACCGGACTATGTACAGTTCTTC. Residues: CASSPDYVQFF.

Details on this clone: A read error is likely, as this CDR3 ends without the conserved phenylalanine or tryptophan. It is unclear where the CDR3 begins or ends on the DNA, so no DNA is shown, and the CDR3 is as TCRdb lists it. The J gene is TRBJ1-2, the V gene TRBV6-5. In germline, CDR1 is MNHEY, CDR2 SVGAGI. Counting both end residues, the CDR3 totals 13 amino acids. CDR3 sequence reads: CASSLRLGGAAML.

The gene calls are TRBV9 and TRBJ2-3; D is perhaps TRBD2 (6 bases). This CDR3 comprises 18 residues. The germline V gene encodes CDR1 SGDLS and CDR2 YYNGEE. The ends were cut back, 4 bases at V and 1 base at J, with 22 bases in the middle. CDR3 sequence (DNA): TGTGCCAGCAGCCACAGCATAGGGACTCGGTTGGGCACAGATACGCAGTATTTT. This gives the protein CASSHSIGTRLGTDTQYF.

The rearrangement links TRBV4-1 to TRBJ2-7, with 8 bases lining up with TRBD2. There are 15 residues in the CDR3. CDR1 and CDR2 from the germline V gene are MGHRA and YSYEKL. After removal of 1 base from V and 0 bases from J, the junction contained 2 bases not matched to a gene. The CDR3 reads CASSQAGGYSYEQYF. The CDR3 DNA is TGCGCCAGCAGCCAAGCGGGGGGGTACTCCTACGAGCAGTACTTC.

This chain joins TRBV29-1 and TRBJ1-2, with no clear D. The germline V and J ends were trimmed by 3 bases and 0 bases, with 5 bases remaining between them. CDR1 and CDR2 (germline): SQVTM, ANQGSEA. The CDR3 has 12 residues. This CDR3 is CSVDTANYGYTF. In DNA form, the CDR3 reads TGCAGCGTTGACACAGCTAACTATGGCTACACCTTC.

The chain links TRBV18 to TRBJ2-7; TRBD1 matches at 9 bases. This CDR3 region has 17 residues. Germline V CDR1 and CDR2: KGHSH, LQKENI. With V trimmed by 5 bases and J by 1 base, 12 bases remained unmatched. CDR3 in amino acids: CASSAYRGQDESYEQYF. DNA for the CDR3: TGTGCCAGCTCAGCCTACAGGGGGCAAGATGAGTCCTACGAGCAGTACTTC.

The chain recombines TRBV27 with TRBJ2-7; TRBD1 is a possible D gene (5 bases). With 6 bases removed from V and 4 bases from J, the gap between germline ends came to 16 bases. Germline CDR1 MNHEY, CDR2 SMNVEV (reference sequence). The CDR3 sequence is 14 residues long. The CDR3 loop is CASSPRDTRYEQYF. CDR3 bases: TGTGCCAGCAGCCCCAGGGATACGAGATACGAGCAGTACTTC.

V and J are TRBV7-9 and TRBJ1-1, with 9 positions matching TRBD1. Germline V gives CDR1 SEHNR, CDR2 FQNEAQ (reference sequence). This CDR3 spans 15 amino acids. The V gene end was trimmed by 5 bases and the J gene end by 1 base; junction bases not matched to a gene: 5. The DNA for the CDR3 is TGTGCCAGCAGCCTACAGGGGGCGGAGAACACTGAAGCTTTCTTT. Encoded protein: CASSLQGAENTEAFF.

V usage is TRBV9 and J usage is TRBJ2-5; D might be TRBD1 (6 bases). Per the germline V gene, CDR1 is SGDLS and CDR2 is YYNGEE. This CDR3 comprises 15 residues. V was shortened by 0 bases and J by 4 bases, with 13 bases between the two germline ends. Here the CDR3 reads CASSVGQGRIETQYF. The DNA of the CDR3 is TGTGCCAGCAGCGTAGGGCAGGGGCGGATAGAGACCCAGTACTTC.

The chain uses TRBV27 and TRBJ2-1, with D possibly matching TRBD1 (6 bases). Germline lookup yields CDR1 MNHEY and CDR2 SMNVEV (reference sequence). V was trimmed by 2 bases and J by 1 base, leaving 21 bases between them. This CDR3 region has 19 residues. Written as DNA, the CDR3 is TGTGCCAGCAGTTTACGCACCTCCCCGAGCAGGGGTTCCTACAATGAGCAGTTCTTC. Translating it yields CASSLRTSPSRGSYNEQFF.

This clone came up a few times. The V and J genes are TRBV5-1 and TRBJ1-3; D is unresolved. Germline V gene lookup returns CDR1 SGHRS and CDR2 YFSETQ. The CDR3 extends over 16 amino acids. Trimming took off 3 bases at V and 0 bases at J, with 13 bases between the two ends. Here the CDR3 DNA reads TGCGCCAGCAGCTACGGCGGAGGGTTCTCTGGAAACACCATATATTTT. Translating it yields CASSYGGGFSGNTIYF.

This chain joins TRBV4-3 and TRBJ2-5, with TRBD2 identical over 16 bases. Germline values: CDR1 LGHNA, CDR2 YSLEER. V shed 0 bases, J shed 5 bases, and the junction held 12 bases outside the gene matches. The CDR3 is made up of 20 amino acids. CDR3 nucleotides: TGCGCCAGCAGCCAAGATTTGTTGGGGACTAGCGGGGGGGCCGTCGAGACCCAGTACTTC. Protein sequence: CASSQDLLGTSGGAVETQYF.

The chain employs TRBV7-9 and TRBJ1-5, with D tentatively TRBD1 (5 bases). Per germline, CDR1 SEHNR and CDR2 FQNEAQ (reference sequence). V gave up 4 bases and J gave up 0 bases, with 7 bases separating them. This CDR3 comprises 14 residues. This CDR3 reads CASSSGGSNQPQHF. CDR3 nucleotide sequence: TGTGCCAGCAGCTCCGGGGGTAGCAATCAGCCCCAGCATTTT.

The V gene is TRBV7-2, the J gene TRBJ1-5; maybe TRBD1 (5 bases). V was clipped by 5 bases and J by 1 base, with 9 bases between them. This CDR3 has 14 residues. Germline loops: CDR1 SGHTA, CDR2 FQGNSA. CDR3 nucleotides: TGTGCCAGCAGCCCGAAGGGGAGCAATCAGCCCCAGCATTTT. Translating it yields CASSPKGSNQPQHF. Filled out from reference TRBV7-2 and TRBJ1-5, the complete variable domain reads GAGVSQSPSNKVTEKGKDVELRCDPISGHTALYWYRQSLGQGLEFLIYFQGNSAPDKSGLPSDRFSAERTGGSVSTLTIQRTQQEDSAVYLCASSPKGSNQPQHFGDGTRLSIL.

This chain joins TRBV10-3 and TRBJ2-3, with TRBD2 identical over 13 bases. CDR3 length: 15 residues. With 6 bases clipped from V and 2 bases from J, the junction kept 2 bases outside the gene matches. The germline gives CDR1 ENHRY, CDR2 SYGVKD. The CDR3 region is CAIRGTSGITDTQYF. In DNA, the CDR3 is TGTGCCATCAGGGGGACTAGCGGGATCACAGATACGCAGTATTTT.

With regard to this clone: The germline gene is not matched at one end of the junction; a read error may be the cause. V and J are TRBV7-9 and TRBJ2-1; 8 bases fit TRBD1. The CDR3 is 15 amino acids. Germline CDR1 is SEHNR and CDR2 is FQNEAQ (reference sequence). The CDR3 protein is CSSSYPQGVRNKQFF. The CDR3 region has the DNA TGTTCCAGCAGCTATCCACAGGGGGTTAGGAATAAGCAGTTCTTC.

V is TRBV11-2 and J is TRBJ2-6, with 9 bases aligning to TRBD1. V trimming: 6 bases; J trimming: 0 bases; junction bases outside the gene matches: 9. This CDR3 comprises 18 residues. Per germline, CDR1 SGHAT and CDR2 FQNNGV. The CDR3 coding sequence is TGTGCCAGCAGGTCCTCCGGGACAGGGCTCTCTGGGGCCAACGTCCTGACTTTC. Protein product: CASRSSGTGLSGANVLTF.

This sequence joins TRBV19 and TRBJ2-7, with 10 bases lining up with TRBD1. The CDR3 contains 14 residues. Per germline, CDR1 LNHDA and CDR2 SQIVND (reference sequence). V lost 3 bases, J lost 2 bases, and 1 base stayed unmatched. Written as DNA, the CDR3 is TGTGCCAGTAGTATTGGGACAGGGGCCTACGAGCAGTACTTC. Amino acids: CASSIGTGAYEQYF.

The chain uses TRBV18 and TRBJ1-4; D possibly corresponds to TRBD1 (5 bases). Germline loops: CDR1 KGHSH, CDR2 LQKENI. V was clipped by 0 bases and J by 7 bases, with 12 bases between them. This CDR3 has 15 amino acids. In DNA form, the CDR3 reads TGTGCCAGCTCACCACCGGGGGGTCGCGGTGAAAAACTGTTTTTT. This gives the protein CASSPPGGRGEKLFF.

DNA of the CDR3: TGTGCCAGCAGTTTGGGTAAAGGGACTAGCGGCTACAATGAGCAGTTCTTC. This gives the protein CASSLGKGTSGYNEQFF. This rearrangement joins TRBV27 to TRBJ2-1; 11 bases map to TRBD2. The CDR3 contains 17 residues. Germline trimming cut 3 bases from V and 3 bases from J; bases unmatched to any gene: 7. Looked up from germline, CDR1 is MNHEY and CDR2 is SMNVEV (reference sequence).